This T cell receptor (beta chain) came from a study of OX40 agonist ivuxolimab in advanced cancers. In terms of the full investigation: Ivuxolimab, which targeted the costimulatory receptor OX40 (CD134), was an agonistic, fully human IgG2 monoclonal antibody. Intravenous ivuxolimab was administered to patients every 2 weeks at six dose levels: 0.01, 0.1, 0.3, 1.5, 3 and 10 mg/kg. Of the roughly 54 dose-escalation patients, hepatocellular carcinoma was present in about 20, melanoma in some 15, renal cell carcinoma in 9 and head and neck cancer in 9. In the dose-escalation cohort, 82.7% of patients were male, and the mean age was approximately 60 years, with a range of roughly 23 to 85. Prior anti-PD-1, anti-PD-L1 or anti-CTLA-4 therapy was permitted, and checkpoint inhibitors had been received by more than 35% of dose-escalation patients. Partial responses occurred in three dose-escalation patients: two with cutaneous melanoma and one with hepatocellular carcinoma. The purpose of peripheral TCRbeta sequencing was to test whether ivuxolimab changed TCR sequence diversity and led to clonal T-cell expansion. The paper covers the monotherapy dose-escalation part of the phase I ivuxolimab trial, which included N = 52 patients. On the study overall, not on this receptor specifically: Low levels of normalized T-cell clonal expansion were also seen in some nonresponding patients. In the 0.1-3.0 mg/kg groups, partial responders had among the lowest normalized peripheral clonal expansion, particularly in CD8+ T cells. After ivuxolimab, CD8+ T cells had more expanded clones than CD4+ T cells on average. The antigen specificity of the peripheral T cells that underwent clonal expansion was not determined. At doses of 0.1 to 3.0 mg/kg, clonal expansion of both CD4+ and CD8+ T cells in blood was seen between baseline and week 6.

The trial excluded patients who had a history of autoimmune disease or were on systemic immunosuppression. Peripheral blood for TCR sequencing was drawn from every dose cohort at baseline, at cycle 4 day 1 and at cycle 7 day 1. The samples were drawn from a first-in-human, open-label, multicenter phase I dose-escalation trial of ivuxolimab. The trial enrolled adults with locally advanced or metastatic head and neck squamous cell, hepatocellular, melanoma or renal cell carcinoma. Before TCR sequencing, CD4+ T cells and CD8+ T cells were sorted from peripheral blood as separate populations. V loses 3 bases at its end and J loses 4 bases; junction bases beyond the gene matches: 12. The CDR3 contains 18 residues, cysteine and phenylalanine counted. Only the CDR3 portion is preserved as DNA: 54 bases, with reading frame beginning at the first base. The germline V gene (reference sequence) provides CDR1 MNHEY and CDR2 SMNVEV.

For sequencing of the TCRbeta CDR3 region, genomic DNA was extracted from the sorted cells. The immunoSEQ Assay was used for sequencing of TCRbeta CDR3 regions. TCRdb limited this immuneACCESS table to in-frame rearrangements with V and J called. A share of clones is missing; checked studies link under half to unresolved V genes, and the rest is unexplained. The sample data list 60,000 to 70,000 clones, and roughly 84% of these were observed just once. 1.6% of the sample goes to the ten largest clones. About this clone itself: No cognate antigen has been identified for it. Base qualities are not at hand, and no much larger clone is one base apart.

The V and J segments used are TRBV27 and TRBJ2-7; 13 central bases correspond to TRBD2. The receptor was derived from an adult with an advanced solid tumor such as melanoma, head and neck, liver or kidney cancer. The sequences come from CD4+ or CD8+ T cells sorted from blood, collected in a trial of the OX40 agonist ivuxolimab. The sequenced DNA is TGTGCCAGCAGTTTCAAAATCAGAGGGACTAGCGGGATGTACGAGCAGTACTTC. It is translated as CASSFKIRGTSGMYEQYF.